The rows below give T cell receptor beta chains drawn from one sample of a study of cytomegalovirus exposure and HLA in healthy donors. Measured with immunoSEQ multiplex PCR; TCRdb has only the in-frame clones, and not every one. The sample lists around 170,000 clones, 81% occurring once. Sequencing was performed on PBMCs. These receptors came from a man aged 45-65 years in good health and CMV-seropositive. Each CDR3 is given with its conserved first and last residue. Fields, in order: J gene, V gene, D gene, clone size, CDR3 DNA, CDR3 protein. A D gene is named only where the DNA matches it firmly. For some rows the clone size is stated as once, few or many, or as a class when expanded; others skip it.

j_call: TRBJ1-1
v_call: TRBV9
d_call: -
clone_size: -
cdr3_nt: TGTGCCAGCAGCGTAGGTGCGAGCCACACTGAAGCTTTCTTT
cdr3_aa: CASSVGASHTEAFF

j_call: TRBJ1-6
v_call: TRBV27
d_call: -
clone_size: once
cdr3_nt: TGTGCCAGCAGTTCTAGGCAGGACGGGGGTAATTCACCCCTCCACTTT
cdr3_aa: CASSSRQDGGNSPLHF

j_call: TRBJ2-2
v_call: TRBV7-9
d_call: TRBD2
clone_size: few
cdr3_nt: TGTGCCAGCAGAATAGCGGGGGGCATCACCGGGGAGCTGTTTTTT
cdr3_aa: CASRIAGGITGELFF

j_call: TRBJ1-5
v_call: TRBV28
d_call: -
clone_size: -
cdr3_nt: TGTGCCAGCAGTTTAGGGGGGGGCGTATATCAGCCCCAGCATTTT
cdr3_aa: CASSLGGGVYQPQHF

j_call: TRBJ2-3
v_call: TRBV9
d_call: TRBD1
clone_size: -
cdr3_nt: TGTGCCAGCAGTGGGACAGGACGTACAGATACGCAGTATTTT
cdr3_aa: CASSGTGRTDTQYF

j_call: TRBJ2-3
v_call: TRBV2
d_call: TRBD2
clone_size: -
cdr3_nt: TGTGCCAGCAGTACTAGCGGCGCTAGCACAGATACGCAGTATTTT
cdr3_aa: CASSTSGASTDTQYF

j_call: TRBJ2-3
v_call: TRBV5-1
d_call: -
clone_size: -
cdr3_nt: TGCGCCAGCTTTGGGGCAGGGTCCACAGATACGCAGTATTTT
cdr3_aa: CASFGAGSTDTQYF

j_call: TRBJ2-6
v_call: TRBV5-1
d_call: TRBD1
clone_size: few
cdr3_nt: TGCGCCAGCAGCGACGACAGGGGTGGTGGGGCCAACGTCCTGACTTTC
cdr3_aa: CASSDDRGGGANVLTF

j_call: TRBJ1-4
v_call: TRBV5-4
d_call: TRBD1
clone_size: -
cdr3_nt: TGTGCCAGCAGCTTCCAGCAGGGGGCAACTAATGAAAAACTGTTTTTT
cdr3_aa: CASSFQQGATNEKLFF

j_call: TRBJ2-1
v_call: TRBV10-3
d_call: TRBD2
clone_size: -
cdr3_nt: TGTGCCATCAGTGACTTTCCTAGCGGGAAGAATGAGCAGTTCTTC
cdr3_aa: CAISDFPSGKNEQFF

j_call: TRBJ2-3
v_call: TRBV7-9
d_call: -
clone_size: -
cdr3_nt: TGTGCCAGCAGCCTTAGCGTAGGCGGTGGCGCAGATACGCAGTATTTT
cdr3_aa: CASSLSVGGGADTQYF

j_call: TRBJ2-7
v_call: TRBV9
d_call: -
clone_size: -
cdr3_nt: TGTGCCAGCAGCCCCGGCAGGCGGGATGGCGAGCAGTACTTC
cdr3_aa: CASSPGRRDGEQYF

j_call: TRBJ2-3
v_call: TRBV10-2
d_call: TRBD2
clone_size: -
cdr3_nt: TGCGCCAGCACTAGACTAGCGGGGGCCACTAGCACAGATACGCAGTATTTT
cdr3_aa: CASTRLAGATSTDTQYF

j_call: TRBJ2-3
v_call: TRBV11-2
d_call: TRBD1
clone_size: -
cdr3_nt: TGTGCCAGCAGCTTCAACAGGGGAACCACAGATACGCAGTATTTT
cdr3_aa: CASSFNRGTTDTQYF

j_call: TRBJ2-7
v_call: TRBV28
d_call: -
clone_size: -
cdr3_nt: TGTGCCAGCAGACCAGGTGGGAGCCTAACCTACGAGCAGTACTTC
cdr3_aa: CASRPGGSLTYEQYF

j_call: TRBJ2-1
v_call: TRBV4-2
d_call: -
clone_size: -
cdr3_nt: TGTGCCAGCACCCCACTGGGAGAGAACAATGAGCAGTTCTTC
cdr3_aa: CASTPLGENNEQFF

j_call: TRBJ1-1
v_call: TRBV7-3
d_call: -
clone_size: -
cdr3_nt: TGTGCCAGCAGCTTAGGGGCGTACACTGAAGCTTTCTTT
cdr3_aa: CASSLGAYTEAFF

j_call: TRBJ2-5
v_call: TRBV6-5
d_call: TRBD2
clone_size: -
cdr3_nt: TGTGCCAGCAGTTACAATGGGCGGGGGGGCGGGGAGACCCAGTACTTC
cdr3_aa: CASSYNGRGGGETQYF

j_call: TRBJ2-6
v_call: TRBV9
d_call: -
clone_size: -
cdr3_nt: TGTGCCAGCAGCCCGAACCCCTCCCGGGGGACCGGGGCCAACGTCCTGACTTTC
cdr3_aa: CASSPNPSRGTGANVLTF

j_call: TRBJ1-2
v_call: TRBV28
d_call: -
clone_size: -
cdr3_nt: TGTGCCAGCAGTTTATGGGCGGCGGGAAGTAACTATGGCTACACCTTC
cdr3_aa: CASSLWAAGSNYGYTF

j_call: TRBJ2-1
v_call: TRBV6-5
d_call: TRBD1
clone_size: few
cdr3_nt: TGTGCCAGCAGACACGACAGGGGATCCTACAATGAGCAGTTCTTC
cdr3_aa: CASRHDRGSYNEQFF

j_call: TRBJ1-4
v_call: TRBV5-1
d_call: TRBD1
clone_size: -
cdr3_nt: TGCGCCAGCAGCCGACAGGGCCCGGGAAACGAAAAACTGTTTTTT
cdr3_aa: CASSRQGPGNEKLFF

j_call: TRBJ1-2
v_call: TRBV14
d_call: TRBD1
clone_size: -
cdr3_nt: TGTGCCAGCAGCCAAGGACAGGGTTATGGCTACACCTTC
cdr3_aa: CASSQGQGYGYTF

j_call: TRBJ1-5
v_call: TRBV15
d_call: TRBD1
clone_size: -
cdr3_nt: TGTGCCACCAGCAGGGGACAGGGGTTAAATCAGCCCCAGCATTTT
cdr3_aa: CATSRGQGLNQPQHF

j_call: TRBJ1-5
v_call: TRBV6-1
d_call: -
clone_size: -
cdr3_nt: TGTGCCAGCACCTTCGGACTCACGGGACAGCCCCAGCATTTT
cdr3_aa: CASTFGLTGQPQHF

j_call: TRBJ1-3
v_call: TRBV4-3
d_call: -
clone_size: -
cdr3_nt: TGCGCCAGCAGCCAGTCAGCGATGGACTCTGGAAACACCATATATTTT
cdr3_aa: CASSQSAMDSGNTIYF

j_call: TRBJ1-2
v_call: TRBV4-1
d_call: -
clone_size: -
cdr3_nt: TGCGCCAGCAGCCAAGAACCGGGACTCCCGAGGGGCTACACCTTC
cdr3_aa: CASSQEPGLPRGYTF

j_call: TRBJ2-7
v_call: TRBV18
d_call: -
clone_size: -
cdr3_nt: TGTGCCAGCTCACCATTCAACACCCTCTCCTACGAGCAGTACTTC
cdr3_aa: CASSPFNTLSYEQYF

j_call: TRBJ2-2
v_call: TRBV7-3
d_call: -
clone_size: -
cdr3_nt: TGTGCCAGCAGCTTAAGTTTGCCGAGCCTGAGTGCCGGGGAGCTGTTTTTT
cdr3_aa: CASSLSLPSLSAGELFF

j_call: TRBJ2-1
v_call: TRBV5-8
d_call: TRBD2
clone_size: -
cdr3_nt: TGTGCCAGCACCATTCGGGGGGACCCCTACAATGAGCAGTTCTTC
cdr3_aa: CASTIRGDPYNEQFF

j_call: TRBJ1-2
v_call: TRBV21-1
d_call: -
clone_size: -
cdr3_nt: TGTGCCAGCACCCCGGGTGGCTACACCTTC
cdr3_aa: CASTPGGYTF

j_call: TRBJ2-5
v_call: TRBV7-9
d_call: -
clone_size: once
cdr3_nt: TGTGCCAGCGGGGGGGCGGGGGAGACCCAGTACTTC
cdr3_aa: CASGGAGETQYF

j_call: TRBJ2-7
v_call: TRBV15
d_call: TRBD2
clone_size: few
cdr3_nt: TGTGCCACCAGCAGAGATGTGTCAAGCGGGAGGTTGTACTTC
cdr3_aa: CATSRDVSSGRLYF

j_call: TRBJ1-2
v_call: TRBV7-9
d_call: -
clone_size: -
cdr3_nt: TGTGCCAGCAGCCAACAACGGGGACTACAAGACCCTTATGGCTACACCTTC
cdr3_aa: CASSQQRGLQDPYGYTF

j_call: TRBJ1-1
v_call: TRBV19
d_call: TRBD1
clone_size: -
cdr3_nt: TGTGCCAGTAGTCCCCGTCGGGAGGGGGCCTCTGAAGCTTTCTTT
cdr3_aa: CASSPRREGASEAFF

j_call: TRBJ1-2
v_call: TRBV7-9
d_call: -
clone_size: -
cdr3_nt: TGTGCCAGCAGCGAGGGGGTAGGAAGCTATGGCTACACCTTC
cdr3_aa: CASSEGVGSYGYTF

j_call: TRBJ1-4
v_call: TRBV2
d_call: -
clone_size: -
cdr3_nt: TGTGCCAGCAGTGAAATAGGGGGTAATGAAAAACTGTTTTTT
cdr3_aa: CASSEIGGNEKLFF

j_call: TRBJ1-5
v_call: TRBV6-1
d_call: -
clone_size: -
cdr3_nt: TGTGCCACCACCCTCCAGGGCGGCCAGCCCCAGCATTTT
cdr3_aa: CATTLQGGQPQHF

j_call: TRBJ1-1
v_call: TRBV6-1
d_call: -
clone_size: -
cdr3_nt: TGTGCCAGCAGTGGCCAAAAAAAGTGGGCAATGGTTGACACTGAAGCTTTCTTT
cdr3_aa: CASSGQKKWAMVDTEAFF

j_call: TRBJ1-2
v_call: TRBV7-2
d_call: TRBD1
clone_size: -
cdr3_nt: TGTGCCAGCAACAAACAGGGGCGAGGCTATGGCTACACCTTC
cdr3_aa: CASNKQGRGYGYTF

j_call: TRBJ2-3
v_call: TRBV5-6
d_call: TRBD2
clone_size: -
cdr3_nt: TGTGCCAGCAGCTTGACTAGCGGGGGGGCCCGGGATACGCAGTATTTT
cdr3_aa: CASSLTSGGARDTQYF

j_call: TRBJ1-1
v_call: TRBV6-5
d_call: -
clone_size: -
cdr3_nt: TGTGCCAGCAGATGGGCCATGGGCACTGAAGCTTTCTTT
cdr3_aa: CASRWAMGTEAFF

j_call: TRBJ2-5
v_call: TRBV5-1
d_call: -
clone_size: -
cdr3_nt: TGCGCCAGCAGCTTGATGGCGGAGCAAGAGACCCAGTACTTC
cdr3_aa: CASSLMAEQETQYF